This TCR beta chain was sequenced for a study of cytomegalovirus exposure and HLA in healthy donors. This CDR3 comprises 14 residues. The V and J ends lost 3 bases and 0 bases respectively, with 5 bases between them. Germline V gene data show CDR1 as MDHEN and CDR2 as SYDVKM. The PCR ran on 60 Vbeta and 13 Jbeta primers. In the original processing: Approximately 11 million shared chains were among approximately 87 million unique TCR beta chains counted in a later analysis. The protocol was immunoSEQ multiplex PCR, while the TCRdb copy is restricted to in-frame clones and leaves out a portion. Clone size and the V and J calls come from that table; the DNA yielded D and trimming. This sample has 100,000 to 150,000 clones, with roughly 80% found just once.

V and J are TRBV28 and TRBJ1-4; D is uncertain. The source of this sequence is a man aged 18 to 30 in good health and CMV-seronegative. What was sequenced was PBMCs. CDR3 amino acids: CASSFGTTNEKLFF. CDR3 nucleotide sequence: TGTGCCAGCAGTTTCGGGACAACTAATGAAAAACTGTTTTTT.